Presented here are 17 T cell receptor beta chains from one specimen sequenced in a study of cytomegalovirus exposure and HLA in healthy donors. PCR amplification relied on 60 Vbeta primers (plus 13 Jbeta primers). The method was immunoSEQ multiplex PCR; TCRdb's version includes in-frame clones alone and lacks a portion of them. In all, the sample yields 40,000 to 45,000 clones. The specimen was PBMCs. These receptors were taken from a woman in her 30s in good health and CMV-seronegative.

This chain connects TRBV28 to TRBJ1-1; 7 positions agree with TRBD1. Germline loops: CDR1 MDHEN, CDR2 SYDVKM. The CDR3 consists of 15 residues. With 4 bases clipped from V and 3 bases from J, the junction kept 8 bases outside the gene matches. CDR3 residues: CASSSPPQGHTEAFF. The CDR3 coding sequence is TGTGCCAGCAGTTCCCCTCCACAGGGGCACACTGAAGCTTTCTTT.

This rearrangement joins TRBV6-5 to TRBJ2-3; 8 nucleotides agree with TRBD1. Trimming at V came to 7 bases and at J to 3 bases, leaving 6 bases not matched to a gene. The germline gives CDR1 MNHEY, CDR2 SVGAGI. The CDR3 totals 14 residues. The CDR3 spells CASKRQGRTDTQYF. The CDR3, as DNA: TGTGCCAGCAAAAGACAGGGGAGGACAGATACGCAGTATTTT.

The genes are TRBV6-5 and TRBJ1-1; D remains unclear. V was trimmed by 5 bases and J by 1 base, leaving 5 bases between them. Germline V gene lookup returns CDR1 MNHEY and CDR2 SVGAGI. The CDR3 is made up of 12 amino acids. The CDR3 here is CASSLENTEAFF. The CDR3 DNA is TGTGCCAGCAGTCTAGAGAACACTGAAGCTTTCTTT.

The chain recombines TRBV29-1 with TRBJ1-5; D remains unclear. CDR3 size: 14 residues. The germline V gene has CDR1 SQVTM and CDR2 ANQGSEA. The ends were cut back, 4 bases at V and 1 base at J, with 11 bases in the middle. DNA of the CDR3: TGCAGCGTTGTCATGGGAGGGAGCAATCAGCCCCAGCATTTT. It encodes CSVVMGGSNQPQHF.

The chain links TRBV29-1 to TRBJ1-2; 9 bases map to TRBD1. Germline CDR1 is SQVTM and CDR2 is ANQGSEA. This CDR3 is 15 amino acids long. Germline trimming cut 4 bases from V and 6 bases from J; bases unmatched to any gene: 12. DNA for the CDR3: TGCAGCGTTGGCATAGGACAGGGGAGATCTCATGGCTACACCTTC. Amino acids: CSVGIGQGRSHGYTF.

This sequence joins TRBV10-3 and TRBJ2-2; a possible D gene is TRBD2 (6 bases). The CDR3 is made up of 15 amino acids. With 8 bases removed from V and 0 bases from J, the gap between germline ends came to 13 bases. CDR1 is ENHRY and CDR2 is SYGVKD in the germline V gene. CDR3 in DNA: TGTGCCATCCATAGCGGCCCAGCGAACACCGGGGAGCTGTTTTTT. This codes for CAIHSGPANTGELFF.

V usage is TRBV18 and J usage is TRBJ2-3, with D perhaps matching TRBD2 (5 bases). CDR3 length equals 17 residues. The germline gives CDR1 KGHSH, CDR2 LQKENI. Trimming removed 3 bases at V and 0 bases at J, with 16 bases between. The CDR3 loop is CASSPSASTSSTDTQYF. CDR3 DNA sequence: TGTGCCAGCTCACCTAGCGCCAGTACTTCTAGCACAGATACGCAGTATTTT.

The chain is built from TRBV7-8 and TRBJ1-2, with D possibly TRBD1 on 5 matching bases. This CDR3 comprises 14 residues. Germline V lookup: CDR1 SGHVS, CDR2 FQNEAQ. The ends were cut back, 5 bases at V and 4 bases at J, with 14 bases in the middle. The CDR3 DNA sequence: TGTGCCAGCAGCCCCTGGGCAGACAGCTATGGCTACACCTTC. Translating it yields CASSPWADSYGYTF.

The J gene is TRBJ1-1, the V gene TRBV19; maybe TRBD1 (5 bases). The CDR3 contains 14 residues. The V and J ends lost 5 bases and 4 bases respectively, with 14 bases between them. CDR1 and CDR2 from the germline V gene are LNHDA and SQIVND (reference sequence). CDR3 in amino acids: CASSLGLMGTEAFF. As DNA, the CDR3 is TGTGCCAGTAGTCTGGGACTGATGGGCACTGAAGCTTTCTTT.

The V and J genes are TRBV5-1 and TRBJ1-1; no clear D. Germline values: CDR1 SGHRS, CDR2 YFSETQ. V was pared by 4 bases and J by 1 base, with 11 bases between. CDR3 length equals 14 residues. The DNA for the CDR3 is TGCGCCAGCAGCCCCGAAACACCGAACACTGAAGCTTTCTTT. It yields the protein CASSPETPNTEAFF.

The chain couples TRBV7-8 to TRBJ1-5; D is perhaps TRBD1 (6 bases). Germline V gene lookup returns CDR1 SGHVS and CDR2 FQNEAQ. The CDR3 totals 16 residues. The ends were cut back, 1 base at V and 3 bases at J, with 13 bases in the middle. DNA for the CDR3: TGTGCCAGCAGCTTAGTGGAGGGGGGGGACAATCAGCCCCAGCATTTT. Protein product: CASSLVEGGDNQPQHF.

The V call is TRBV5-4, the J call TRBJ2-2; TRBD1 is a possible D gene (5 bases). Trimming pared 0 bases from V and 7 bases from J, leaving 10 bases between. This CDR3 spans 14 amino acids. CDR1 is SGHNT, CDR2 YYREEE, per germline (reference sequence). The CDR3 reads CASSLDRTIGELFF. DNA for the CDR3: TGTGCCAGCAGCTTGGACAGGACGATCGGGGAGCTGTTTTTT. Full variable domain (remainder filled in from reference TRBV5-4 and TRBJ2-2): ETGVTQSPTHLIKTRGQQVTLRCSSQSGHNTVSWYQQALGQGPQFIFQYYREEENGRGNFPPRFSGLQFPNYSSELNVNALELDDSALYLCASSLDRTIGELFFGEGSRLTVL.

The rearrangement joins TRBV30 to TRBJ2-5; 8 nucleotides match TRBD2. The J call could be wrong; TRBJ2-7 is a better fit for the DNA end. The CDR3 has 19 residues. Germline V gene sequence: CDR1 GTSNPN, CDR2 SVGIG (reference sequence). The CDR3, as DNA: TGTGCCTGGAGTTCGGGAGTCTACGAGCCGACTAGCGAGACCTACGAGCAGTACTTC. It translates to CAWSSGVYEPTSETYEQYF.

V is TRBV18 and J is TRBJ2-7; 8 bases align to TRBD1. The CDR3 has 13 amino acids. Germline loops: CDR1 KGHSH, CDR2 LQKENI. The trim removed 5 bases at V and 7 bases at J, leaving 7 bases unmatched. The DNA of the CDR3 is TGTGCCAGCTCAAGGACAGGGTCAAGGGAGCAGTACTTC. Amino acid sequence: CASSRTGSREQYF. The full variable domain, its missing parts supplied by reference TRBV18 and TRBJ2-7, is NAGVMQNPRHLVRRRGQEARLRCSPMKGHSHVYWYRQLPEEGLKFMVYLQKENIIDESGMPKERFSAEFPKEGPSILRIQQVVRGDSAAYFCASSRTGSREQYFGPGTRLTVT.

The chain couples TRBV7-6 to TRBJ2-7, with 15 bases aligning to TRBD2. The trim removed 4 bases at V and 2 bases at J, leaving 12 bases unmatched. The germline V gene encodes CDR1 SGHVS and CDR2 FNYEAQ. The CDR3 length is 19 residues. CDR3 nucleotides: TGTGCCAGCAGCTCCTTTATGGGACTAGCGGGAGGTCTTGCCTACGAGCAGTACTTC. This encodes CASSSFMGLAGGLAYEQYF.

V and J are TRBV7-9 and TRBJ2-7; D call uncertain. Trimming pared 5 bases from V and 1 base from J, leaving 12 bases between. CDR1 and CDR2 from the germline V gene are SEHNR and FQNEAQ (reference sequence). This CDR3 has 14 amino acids. This CDR3 is CASSQPLGSYEQYF. The DNA for the CDR3 is TGTGCCAGCAGCCAACCACTCGGGTCCTACGAGCAGTACTTC.

The chain joins TRBV4-2 to TRBJ2-2, with 9 bases aligning to TRBD2. The ends lost 2 bases at V and 2 bases at J; junction bases unmatched: 6. The germline gives CDR1 LGHNA, CDR2 YNFKEQ. CDR3 length: 17 amino acids. This chain's CDR3 is CASSQRTGLANTGELFF. CDR3 in DNA: TGTGCCAGCAGCCAAAGAACGGGACTAGCAAACACCGGGGAGCTGTTTTTT.